The 22 T cell receptor beta chains given below trace back to one sample, sequenced in a study of blood T cell repertoires in COVID-19. TCRdb's copy holds only in-frame clones and misses some; the assay was immunoSEQ multiplex PCR. The sample includes fewer than 350,000 clones, around 85% of them seen just once. The specimen sequenced was PBMCs or T cells enriched from blood (not recorded which). The receptor set was obtained from a woman in her fifties or sixties who had recovered from COVID-19.

This clone was counted once. The chain joins TRBV28 to TRBJ1-3, with 8 bases aligning to TRBD1. CDR1 and CDR2 (germline): MDHEN, SYDVKM. The J segment lost 4 bases and the V segment lost 10 bases, leaving 9 bases of the junction unmatched. The CDR3 has 14 residues. The CDR3 DNA is TGTGCCATCTTCGACAGGGGAAAGGGAAACACCATATATTTT. Protein sequence: CAIFDRGKGNTIYF. The full variable domain, with the rest looked up from reference TRBV28 and TRBJ1-3, is DVKVTQSSRYLVKRTGEKVFLECVQDMDHENMFWYRQDPGLGLRLIYFSYDVKMKEKGDIPEGYSVSREKKERFSLILESASTNQTSMYLCAIFDRGKGNTIYFGEGSWLTVV.

The chain recombines TRBV11-2 with TRBJ1-5; 10 bases align to TRBD1. The trim removed 5 bases at V and 4 bases at J, leaving 2 bases unmatched. Germline CDR1 reads SGHAT; CDR2 reads FQNNGV. This CDR3 has 14 amino acids. CDR3 coding DNA: TGTGCCAGCAGCACGGGACAGGGGAATCAGCCCCAGCATTTT. This sequence encodes CASSTGQGNQPQHF.

This chain uses TRBV7-2 with TRBJ2-7, with 9 bases aligning to TRBD2. Germline loops: CDR1 SGHTA, CDR2 FQGNSA. The CDR3 is 15 residues long. The ends lost 1 base at V and 3 bases at J; junction bases unmatched: 4. The CDR3 DNA is TGTGCCAGCAGCTTAGGGCTAGCGGGAAACTACGAGCAGTACTTC. Translating gives CASSLGLAGNYEQYF. The full variable domain, rest sourced from reference TRBV7-2 and TRBJ2-7, is GAGVSQSPSNKVTEKGKDVELRCDPISGHTALYWYRQSLGQGLEFLIYFQGNSAPDKSGLPSDRFSAERTGGSVSTLTIQRTQQEDSAVYLCASSLGLAGNYEQYFGPGTRLTVT.

The chain links TRBV28 to TRBJ2-3; no definite D call. The CDR3 covers 17 residues. CDR1 and CDR2 (germline): MDHEN, SYDVKM. V lost 5 bases and J 1 base, leaving 19 bases between the germline ends. In nucleotides, the CDR3 is TGTGCCAGCAGTCCCCCGACATTATTCGGTGGCACAGATACGCAGTATTTT. The encoded protein is CASSPPTLFGGTDTQYF.

The genes are TRBV3-1 (or the pseudogene TRBV3-2) and TRBJ2-7, with D possibly being TRBD2 (5 bases). Germline V gene lookup returns CDR1 LGHDT and CDR2 YNNKEL (reference sequence). The CDR3 spans 13 residues. V was trimmed by 4 bases and J by 7 bases, leaving 14 bases between them. CDR3 DNA sequence: TGTGCCAGCAGCCTTAGCGCAACACAGGAGCAGTACTTC. Its protein product is CASSLSATQEQYF.

In DNA form, the CDR3 reads TGTGCCAGCAGTGAACACAGGGGAGAGTCTGAAAAACTGTTTTTT. Translation gives CASSEHRGESEKLFF. The rearrangement uses TRBV6-1 and TRBJ1-4, with TRBD1 matching 7 bases. From germline, CDR1 is MNHNS and CDR2 SASEGT. There are 15 residues in the CDR3. Trimming cost V 2 bases and J 7 bases; bases outside gene matches: 7.

This chain joins TRBV25-1 and TRBJ1-6, with 7 bases aligning to TRBD1. Germline values: CDR1 MGHDK, CDR2 SYGVNS. Losses at the gene ends were 3 bases for V and 3 bases for J; bases not matched to a gene: 2. This CDR3 is 15 amino acids long. CDR3 loop: CASSEGQLYNSPLHF. In DNA, the CDR3 is TGTGCCAGCAGTGAGGGACAGCTCTATAATTCACCCCTCCACTTT.

The gene calls are TRBV6-5 and TRBJ1-5; D is ambiguous. The CDR3 runs to 15 residues. The germline V and J ends were trimmed by 6 bases and 2 bases, with 14 bases remaining between them. The germline gives CDR1 MNHEY, CDR2 SVGAGI. The DNA of the CDR3 is TGTGCCAGCAGCCCGCGGGGTCGAGGCAATCAGCCCCAGCATTTT. Amino acid sequence: CASSPRGRGNQPQHF.

This sequence joins TRBV18 and TRBJ2-3, with 9 bases lining up with TRBD2. The CDR3 contains 16 residues. V gave up 4 bases and J gave up 1 base; unmatched junction bases: 6. Per germline, CDR1 KGHSH and CDR2 LQKENI. Here the CDR3 DNA reads TGTGCCAGCTCACGACGTCAGCGGGAGGGCACAGATACGCAGTATTTT. It specifies CASSRRQREGTDTQYF. Drawing the rest from reference TRBV18 and TRBJ2-3, the complete variable domain is NAGVMQNPRHLVRRRGQEARLRCSPMKGHSHVYWYRQLPEEGLKFMVYLQKENIIDESGMPKERFSAEFPKEGPSILRIQQVVRGDSAAYFCASSRRQREGTDTQYFGPGTRLTVL.

The genes are TRBV18 and TRBJ2-4, with D unresolved. Trimming cost V 3 bases and J 6 bases, with 9 bases left between them. CDR1 is KGHSH and CDR2 is LQKENI in the germline V gene. CDR3 length: 13 amino acids. CDR3: CASSPERGNIQYF. The DNA for the CDR3 is TGTGCCAGCTCACCTGAGAGAGGAAACATTCAGTACTTC.

V is TRBV4-1 and J is TRBJ1-1, with no clear D. Trimming took off 0 bases at V and 1 base at J, with 9 bases between the two ends. CDR1 and CDR2 from the germline V gene are MGHRA and YSYEKL. The CDR3 is made up of 15 amino acids. Here the CDR3 DNA reads TGCGCCAGCAGCCAAGAGGGAGCTGGGAACACTGAAGCTTTCTTT. Amino acid sequence: CASSQEGAGNTEAFF.

The chain joins TRBV5-1 to TRBJ2-2; perhaps TRBD2 as D (5 bases). The CDR3 spans 16 residues. Trimming took 4 bases from V and 1 from J, leaving 14 bases between them. From germline, CDR1 is SGHRS and CDR2 YFSETQ. The CDR3 spells CASSPRPGMNTGELFF. CDR3 nucleotide sequence: TGCGCCAGCAGCCCACGCCCGGGGATGAACACCGGGGAGCTGTTTTTT.

This chain joins TRBV29-1 and TRBJ2-1; D perhaps matches TRBD2 (5 bases). The CDR3 is made up of 15 amino acids. Germline loops: CDR1 SQVTM, CDR2 ANQGSEA. Trimming removed 5 bases at V and 3 bases at J, with 17 bases between. CDR3 nucleotide sequence: TGCAGCGTTTTCGGGGAAGCCCCCCACTACAATGAGCAGTTCTTC. Encoded protein: CSVFGEAPHYNEQFF.

The chain carries TRBV5-1 and TRBJ2-5; 8 nucleotides agree with TRBD1. CDR3 length equals 14 residues. J lost 5 bases, V lost 1 base, and 4 bases had no gene match. Germline CDR1 and CDR2: SGHRS and YFSETQ. The CDR3 here is CASSLSTGGETQYF. CDR3 nucleotide sequence: TGCGCCAGCAGCTTGAGTACAGGGGGGGAGACCCAGTACTTC.

The chain couples TRBV28 to TRBJ1-2; D unclear. This CDR3 has 12 amino acids. V lost 5 bases and J lost 5, with 9 bases in between. In germline, CDR1 is MDHEN, CDR2 SYDVKM. CDR3 amino acids: CASSPLGYGYTF. The CDR3 nucleotides read TGTGCCAGCAGTCCCCTCGGGTATGGCTACACCTTC.

The genes are TRBV3-1 (or the pseudogene TRBV3-2) and TRBJ1-2; D remains ambiguous. Trimming took 4 bases from V and 4 from J, leaving 13 bases between them. From germline, CDR1 is LGHDT and CDR2 YNNKEL (reference sequence). The CDR3 is made up of 14 amino acids. The CDR3 spells CASSLKAGTYGYTF. The CDR3 bases are TGTGCCAGCAGCCTTAAAGCAGGAACCTATGGCTACACCTTC.

The chain uses TRBV5-5 and TRBJ1-6; D unresolved. Per germline, CDR1 SGHKS and CDR2 YYEKEE (reference sequence). The CDR3 covers 14 residues. Trimming cost V 0 bases and J 4 bases, with 5 bases left between them. For the CDR3, the DNA is TGTGCCAGCAGCTTGGTCTTGTATAATTCACCCCTCCACTTT. It encodes CASSLVLYNSPLHF.

This chain joins TRBV9 and TRBJ2-7, with 8 bases aligning to TRBD1. This CDR3 contains 14 residues. CDR1 is SGDLS, CDR2 YYNGEE, per germline. The CDR3 bases are TGTGCATCCGGGTCAGGGGGCAAAAAAAACGAGCAGTACTTC. Protein product: CASGSGGKKNEQYF.

The CDR3: CASSRLAEADTQYF. For the CDR3, the DNA is TGTGCCAGTAGTAGACTAGCGGAAGCAGATACGCAGTATTTT. The chain is built from TRBV19 and TRBJ2-3; 9 bases match TRBD2. V dropped 4 bases and J dropped 4; count of bases not matched to a gene: 3. The CDR3 runs to 14 residues. Germline V gives CDR1 LNHDA, CDR2 SQIVND (reference sequence). Based on the CDR3 plus reference TRBV19 and TRBJ2-3, the full variable domain is DGGITQSPKYLFRKEGQNVTLSCEQNLNHDAMYWYRQDPGQGLRLIYYSQIVNDFQKGDIAEGYSVSREKKESFPLTVTSAQKNPTAFYLCASSRLAEADTQYFGPGTRLTVL.

The chain couples TRBV28 to TRBJ1-5; TRBD1 aligns across 7 bases. V shed 0 bases and J 3 bases; nucleotides not matched to a gene: 5. This CDR3 spans 16 amino acids. The V gene's germline CDR1 is MDHEN and CDR2 SYDVKM. The CDR3 sequence is CASSLWGQGDNQPQHF. The CDR3 DNA reads as TGTGCCAGCAGTTTATGGGGGCAGGGGGACAATCAGCCCCAGCATTTT. The variable domain in full, completed from reference TRBV28 and TRBJ1-5, reads DVKVTQSSRYLVKRTGEKVFLECVQDMDHENMFWYRQDPGLGLRLIYFSYDVKMKEKGDIPEGYSVSREKKERFSLILESASTNQTSMYLCASSLWGQGDNQPQHFGDGTRLSIL.

This clone was seen a few times. The gene calls are TRBV27 and TRBJ1-4, with TRBD1 matching 8 bases. CDR3 length: 14 amino acids. CDR1 is MNHEY, CDR2 SMNVEV, per germline (reference sequence). The V segment lost 5 bases and the J segment 7 bases; nucleotides outside the gene matches: 6. CDR3 nucleotide sequence: TGTGCCAGCAGTACTAACAGGGGGGTTGAAAAACTGTTTTTT. This codes for CASSTNRGVEKLFF. Full variable domain (outside the CDR3, taken from reference TRBV27 and TRBJ1-4): EAQVTQNPRYLITVTGKKLTVTCSQNMNHEYMSWYRQDPGLGLRQIYYSMNVEVTDKGDVPEGYKVSRKEKRNFPLILESPSPNQTSLYFCASSTNRGVEKLFFGSGTQLSVL.

CDR3 amino acids: CASSPRGGGQETQYF. As DNA, the CDR3 is TGTGCCAGCAGCCCTCGTGGGGGAGGGCAAGAGACCCAGTACTTC. The rearrangement uses TRBV9 and TRBJ2-5, with 7 nucleotides matching TRBD2. The CDR3 loop spans 15 amino acids. Looked up from germline, CDR1 is SGDLS and CDR2 is YYNGEE. Trimming at V came to 4 bases and at J to 2 bases, leaving 8 bases not matched to a gene.